The 30 T cell receptor beta chains below all came from one sample that was sequenced in a study of response to subunit inactivated influenza vaccine. From the RT-PCR reads, TCRdb called clonotypes with MiXCR, one entry per CDR3 protein. The data show around 160,000 distinct CDR3 sequences, 9.5% to 13% seen once. The material was non-naive T cells sorted from PBMCs, obtained about 40 days after vaccination. The receptor set was obtained from a man aged 50 to 59 who received an inactivated influenza vaccine.

The chain couples TRBV20-1 to TRBJ1-4; TRBD1 agrees at 8 bases. There are 14 residues in the CDR3. Germline V CDR1 and CDR2: DFQATT, SNEGSKA (reference sequence). V lost 3 bases to trimming and J lost 3 bases; unmatched junction nucleotides: 3. The CDR3: CSASGQGANEKLFF. The CDR3 DNA sequence: TGCAGTGCTAGTGGACAGGGAGCTAATGAAAAACTGTTTTTT.

A few counts support this clonotype. This chain joins TRBV28 and TRBJ1-1; D gene unclear. The CDR3 is 12 residues long. Germline V lookup: CDR1 MDHEN, CDR2 SYDVKM. V was shortened by 6 bases and J by 1 base, with 6 bases between the two germline ends. The CDR3 loop reads CASRTANTEAFF. The CDR3 bases are TGTGCCAGCAGAACGGCGAACACTGAAGCTTTCTTT.

Only a few counts were recorded for this clonotype. The chain uses TRBV6-5 and TRBJ1-1; D unresolved. Per germline, CDR1 MNHEY and CDR2 SVGAGI. Trimming took off 0 bases at V and 4 bases at J, with 15 bases between the two ends. The CDR3 has 16 residues. CDR3 bases: TGTGCCAGCAGTTACTCTAAGACCCCCAGAGGCACTGAAGCTTTCTTT. Translating it yields CASSYSKTPRGTEAFF.

This clonotype showed up many times. The V and J genes are TRBV5-1 and TRBJ1-4; 7 bases align to TRBD1. Germline loops: CDR1 SGHRS, CDR2 YFSETQ. J lost 5 bases, V lost 4 bases, and 5 bases had no gene match. The CDR3 is made up of 14 amino acids. CDR3 nucleotides: TGCGCCAGCAGCCCCGGGACAGCAAATGAAAAACTGTTTTTT. Protein: CASSPGTANEKLFF.

In this sample, this clonotype turned up a few times. This chain joins TRBV3-1 and TRBJ1-3, with a tentative D call TRBD1 (5 bases). Germline lookup yields CDR1 LGHDT and CDR2 YNNKEL (reference sequence). The length of the CDR3 is 14 residues. Between the trimmed V and J ends, which lost 3 bases and 2 bases, there was a span of 8 bases. In DNA form, the CDR3 reads TGTGCCAGCAGCCAGGGGGGGACTGGAAACACCATATATTTT. As protein: CASSQGGTGNTIYF.

This clonotype was seen at least ten times. The gene calls are TRBV12-3 or TRBV12-4 and TRBJ1-5; no clear D gene. The CDR3 spans 13 residues. Trimming pared 1 base from V and 6 bases from J, leaving 7 bases between. CDR3 region: CASSLGGFQPQHF. CDR3 DNA sequence: TGTGCCAGCAGTTTAGGGGGATTTCAGCCCCAGCATTTT.

This clonotype was counted a few times. The chain joins TRBV5-1 to TRBJ1-4, with 9 positions matching TRBD1. Germline CDR1 reads SGHRS; CDR2 reads YFSETQ. The CDR3 loop spans 15 amino acids. J lost 3 bases, V lost 4 bases, and 4 bases had no gene match. CDR3: CASSSDRGANEKLFF. DNA for the CDR3: TGCGCCAGCAGCAGTGACAGGGGGGCTAATGAAAAACTGTTTTTT.

The CDR3 DNA reads TGCGCCAGCAGCCCAGGATCCTGGGGGCAAGAGACCCAGTACTTC. Its protein product is CASSPGSWGQETQYF. The gene calls are TRBV5-1 and TRBJ2-5; D may match TRBD1 or TRBD2 (5 bases each). Between the trimmed V and J ends, which lost 4 bases and 2 bases, there was a span of 15 bases. The CDR3 contains 15 residues. From germline, CDR1 is SGHRS and CDR2 YFSETQ.

This clonotype occurred many times. The J gene is TRBJ1-4, the V gene TRBV20-1; D unclear. The CDR3 is made up of 13 amino acids. CDR1 and CDR2 (germline): DFQATT, SNEGSKA (reference sequence). Trimming left V 1 base short and J 7 bases short, with 10 bases between. The DNA of the CDR3 is TGCAGTGCTAGAGCGCGGACGGCTGAAAAACTGTTTTTT. This encodes CSARARTAEKLFF.

This clonotype showed up many times. J is TRBJ2-1 and V is TRBV7-8; no clear D gene. The germline V and J ends were trimmed by 2 bases and 8 bases, with 13 bases remaining between them. Per germline, CDR1 SGHVS and CDR2 FQNEAQ. CDR3 length: 14 amino acids. The CDR3 sequence: CASSLHEVRDEQFF. The CDR3, as DNA: TGTGCCAGCAGCTTACATGAAGTAAGGGATGAGCAGTTCTTC.

This clonotype turned up a few times. The rearrangement uses TRBV5-4 and TRBJ2-1; 10 nucleotides agree with TRBD1. This CDR3 has 16 residues. Germline CDR1 and CDR2: SGHNT and YYREEE (reference sequence). The J segment lost 7 bases and the V segment lost 2 bases, leaving 9 bases of the junction unmatched. The CDR3 region is CASSFPADRGRNEQFF. The CDR3 DNA follows: TGTGCCAGCAGCTTCCCCGCGGACAGGGGGAGAAATGAGCAGTTCTTC.

In regard to this clonotype: Likely a read error: the CDR3 ends without its conserved phenylalanine or tryptophan. This chain links TRBV5-1 with TRBJ2-3, with D unresolved. The CDR3 consists of 14 residues. Deletions cut 0 bases from V and 0 bases from J, with 5 bases between. Germline assignment: CDR1 SGHRS and CDR2 YFSETQ. Here the CDR3 DNA reads TGCGCCAGCAGCTTGGGTGCTAGCACAGATACGCAGTATATT. Translated: CASSLGASTDTQYI.

This clonotype has at least ten counts. The chain couples TRBV24-1 to TRBJ2-2, with TRBD1 identical over 8 bases. The CDR3 sequence is 16 residues long. Trimming cost V 4 bases and J 0 bases; bases outside gene matches: 3. The germline gives CDR1 KGHDR, CDR2 SFDVKD. CDR3 sequence (DNA): TGTGCCACCAGTGACTCGACAGGGGCGAACACCGGGGAGCTGTTTTTT. Its protein product is CATSDSTGANTGELFF.

This clonotype was found a few times. J is TRBJ2-5 and V is TRBV20-1; tentative D call: TRBD1 (5 bases). The CDR3 has 14 residues. Germline V lookup: CDR1 DFQATT, CDR2 SNEGSKA (reference sequence). The V end lost 5 bases, the J end lost 5 bases, and 18 bases lay between the germline ends. This chain's CDR3 is CSAEDIVGRETQYF. In nucleotides, the CDR3 is TGCAGTGCTGAGGACATTGTGGGAAGGGAGACCCAGTACTTC.

The chain couples TRBV28 to TRBJ2-7; 8 bases are shared with TRBD1. Germline-derived CDR1 and CDR2 are MDHEN and SYDVKM. The V and J ends lost 6 bases and 5 bases, in that order; junction bases with no gene match: 12. This CDR3 comprises 15 residues. CDR3 nucleotides: TGTGCCAGCAGGGGGGGCTCAGGGGGCTGGAACGAGCAGTACTTC. Amino acids: CASRGGSGGWNEQYF.

The CDR3: CASSRSGAAVGYTF. The CDR3 DNA reads TGTGCCAGCAGCCGCTCAGGGGCCGCGGTAGGCTACACCTTC. V is TRBV7-2 and J is TRBJ1-2, with D perhaps TRBD1 (6 bases). This CDR3 has 14 amino acids. Germline V gives CDR1 SGHTA, CDR2 FQGNSA. V lost 5 bases to trimming and J lost 8 bases, with 18 bases between them.

This chain links TRBV10-3 with TRBJ1-2; 9 bases line up with TRBD1. J lost 7 bases, V lost 3 bases, and 12 bases had no gene match. The CDR3 has 16 amino acids. Germline V gene lookup returns CDR1 ENHRY and CDR2 SYGVKD. The CDR3 reads CAISESGYTGGVGYTF. The CDR3 DNA is TGTGCCATCAGTGAAAGCGGTTATACAGGGGGCGTTGGCTACACCTTC.

This clonotype appeared a few times. The rearrangement joins TRBV4-2 to TRBJ2-7; D possibly corresponds to TRBD2 (7 bases). From germline, CDR1 is LGHNA and CDR2 YNFKEQ. V was trimmed by 2 bases and J by 6 bases, leaving 17 bases between them. The CDR3 contains 15 residues. In nucleotides, the CDR3 is TGTGCCAGCAGCCAACAGGTGGGGGGGCTTGGCGAGCAGTACTTC. Its translation is CASSQQVGGLGEQYF.

The rearrangement uses TRBV6-1 and TRBJ2-3; 7 positions agree with TRBD2. Germline V gives CDR1 MNHNS, CDR2 SASEGT. The CDR3 runs 15 residues. V lost 3 bases and J lost 1; bases outside the gene matches: 4. The CDR3 region has the DNA TGTGCCAGCAGTGAGACTAGCCCCGGCACAGATACGCAGTATTTT. It codes for CASSETSPGTDTQYF.

This clonotype was observed a handful of times. The chain couples TRBV20-1 to TRBJ2-1, with D tentatively TRBD1 or TRBD2 (5 bases each). V lost 5 bases, J lost 6 bases, and 20 bases lay in between. This CDR3 region has 15 residues. Germline V gives CDR1 DFQATT, CDR2 SNEGSKA (reference sequence). The CDR3 here is CSASAGGTLGNEQFF. CDR3 in DNA: TGCAGTGCTTCTGCGGGTGGGACCTTGGGCAATGAGCAGTTCTTC.

This clonotype was observed many times. The chain joins TRBV28 to TRBJ2-1; 9 nucleotides align to TRBD2. Germline V gene data show CDR1 as MDHEN and CDR2 as SYDVKM. The CDR3 runs to 16 residues. V shed 5 bases and J 2 bases; nucleotides not matched to a gene: 7. The CDR3 DNA sequence: TGTGCCAGCAGTCAACTGAGCGGGAGGACCTACAATGAGCAGTTCTTC. This translates into CASSQLSGRTYNEQFF.

V usage is TRBV7-4 and J usage is TRBJ1-2; 8 nucleotides match TRBD1. J lost 6 bases, V lost 5 bases, and 17 bases had no gene match. CDR1 is SGHVT and CDR2 is SQSDAQ in the germline V gene. The CDR3 runs to 17 residues. The CDR3 nucleotides read TGTGCCAGCAGCCCGTCCCGGGACAGGCCCTTTTTACATGGCTACACCTTC. This sequence encodes CASSPSRDRPFLHGYTF. Looking up the rest from reference TRBV7-4 and TRBJ1-2 gives the full variable domain: GAGVSQSPRYKVAKRGRDVALRCDSISGHVTLYWYRQTLGQGSEVLTYSQSDAQRDKSGRPSGRFSAERPERSVSTLKIQRTEQGDSAVYLCASSPSRDRPFLHGYTFGSGTRLTVV.

This clonotype showed up just a few times. The J gene is TRBJ2-3, the V gene TRBV5-1, with TRBD2 matching 7 bases. With V trimmed by 4 bases and J by 0 bases, 8 bases remained unmatched. Germline CDR1 and CDR2: SGHRS and YFSETQ. The CDR3 runs 16 residues. CDR3 nucleotide sequence: TGCGCCAGCAGCACCCACACTAGCGAAAGCACAGATACGCAGTATTTT. Amino acid sequence: CASSTHTSESTDTQYF. Full variable domain (remainder filled in from reference TRBV5-1 and TRBJ2-3): KAGVTQTPRYLIKTRGQQVTLSCSPISGHRSVSWYQQTPGQGLQFLFEYFSETQRNKGNFPGRFSGRQFSNSRSEMNVSTLELGDSALYLCASSTHTSESTDTQYFGPGTRLTVL.

This clonotype was recorded many times. The chain couples TRBV7-2 to TRBJ2-3, with 9 nucleotides matching TRBD2. V gave up 2 bases and J gave up 0 bases; unmatched junction bases: 6. Germline loops: CDR1 SGHTA, CDR2 FQGNSA. This CDR3 comprises 17 residues. CDR3 loop: CASSLRWTSDSTDTQYF. The CDR3 nucleotides are TGTGCCAGCAGCTTAAGATGGACTAGCGATAGCACAGATACGCAGTATTTT.

This clonotype was detected many times. The CDR3 reads CASGTWTGKRADTQYF. DNA for the CDR3: TGTGCCAGTGGGACTTGGACGGGCAAGCGGGCAGATACGCAGTATTTT. V and J are TRBV3-1 and TRBJ2-3, with a weak D call TRBD2 (6 bases). The V and J ends lost 9 bases and 4 bases respectively, with 23 bases between them. CDR1 LGHDT and CDR2 YNNKEL come from the germline V gene (reference sequence). This CDR3 spans 16 amino acids.

Only one count was recorded for this clonotype. The J gene is TRBJ1-2, the V gene TRBV6-1; D possibly corresponds to TRBD1 (5 bases). Germline V gives CDR1 MNHNS, CDR2 SASEGT. The CDR3 length is 13 residues. Trimming removed 4 bases at V and 5 bases at J, with 11 bases between. The CDR3 region is CASSGGPAYGYTF. The CDR3 region has the DNA TGTGCCAGCAGTGGGGGACCCGCGTATGGCTACACCTTC.

This clonotype has only one observation. V and J are TRBV5-1 and TRBJ1-6; D is undetermined. Germline V gene data show CDR1 as SGHRS and CDR2 as YFSETQ. The CDR3 has 13 amino acids. V lost 4 bases and J lost 7, with 9 bases in between. The CDR3 DNA is TGCGCCAGCAGCCCCACCCACAATTCACCCCTCCACTTT. It yields the protein CASSPTHNSPLHF.

This chain uses TRBV7-2 with TRBJ1-5; D gene ambiguous. V was shortened by 2 bases and J by 7 bases, with 9 bases between the two germline ends. This CDR3 spans 13 amino acids. The germline V gene has CDR1 SGHTA and CDR2 FQGNSA. The CDR3 sequence: CASSLSQLQPQHF. CDR3 coding DNA: TGTGCCAGCAGCTTAAGCCAGTTGCAGCCCCAGCATTTT. Full variable domain (remainder filled in from reference TRBV7-2 and TRBJ1-5): GAGVSQSPSNKVTEKGKDVELRCDPISGHTALYWYRQSLGQGLEFLIYFQGNSAPDKSGLPSDRFSAERTGGSVSTLTIQRTQQEDSAVYLCASSLSQLQPQHFGDGTRLSIL.

This chain uses TRBV20-1 with TRBJ1-4, with 9 bases matching TRBD1. With 1 base clipped from V and 8 bases from J, the junction kept 5 bases outside the gene matches. CDR3 length: 14 amino acids. CDR1 and CDR2 from the germline V gene are DFQATT and SNEGSKA (reference sequence). The CDR3 region is CSARGDRGYEKLFF. DNA of the CDR3: TGCAGTGCTAGAGGTGACAGGGGGTACGAAAAACTGTTTTTT.

This clonotype occurred many times. The chain uses TRBV4-3 and TRBJ1-1; D not certain. V lost 0 bases and J 4 bases, leaving 18 bases between the germline ends. This CDR3 comprises 17 residues. Germline assignment: CDR1 LGHNA and CDR2 YSLEER. CDR3 sequence (DNA): TGCGCCAGCAGCCAAGATCTGGGTTGGGAGGTGGGCACTGAAGCTTTCTTT. Its translation: CASSQDLGWEVGTEAFF.